Below, 21 T cell receptor beta chains from the same sample are listed, as sequenced in a study of OX40 agonist ivuxolimab in advanced cancers. Libraries were prepared by immunoSEQ multiplex PCR; TCRdb keeps only in-frame clonotypes and omits some of them. The data hold about 22,000 clones, with about 83% observed a single time. The source material was CD4+ or CD8+ T cells sorted from blood, sampled in a trial of the OX40 agonist ivuxolimab. The receptors originated from an adult with an advanced solid tumor such as melanoma, head and neck, liver or kidney cancer.

The chain has TRBV7-9 and TRBJ2-3; TRBD2 matches at 12 bases. CDR3 length equals 15 residues. J lost 4 bases, V lost 2 bases, and 1 base had no gene match. Per the germline V gene, CDR1 is SEHNR and CDR2 is FQNEAQ (reference sequence). CDR3 sequence: CASSLLAGGPDTQYF. As DNA, the CDR3 is TGTGCCAGCAGCTTACTAGCGGGGGGGCCAGATACGCAGTATTTT.

This clone was seen a handful of times. The chain joins TRBV4-3 to TRBJ2-1, with 9 bases fitting TRBD2. Trimming took 0 bases from V and 0 from J; bases not matched to a gene: 3. Germline CDR1 is LGHNA and CDR2 is YSLEER. The length of the CDR3 is 17 residues. The CDR3: CASSQDSGGVSYNEQFF. CDR3 DNA sequence: TGCGCCAGCAGCCAAGATAGCGGGGGAGTCTCCTACAATGAGCAGTTCTTC.

The chain employs TRBV9 and TRBJ2-7; no clear D. From germline, CDR1 is SGDLS and CDR2 YYNGEE. The CDR3 contains 14 residues. V shed 3 bases and J shed 3 bases, with 13 bases lying between them. DNA for the CDR3: TGTGCCAGCAGCGCCGGAGACGGTGACTACGAGCAGTACTTC. Translation gives CASSAGDGDYEQYF.

The chain links TRBV18 to TRBJ1-2; D unresolved. Germline V gene lookup returns CDR1 KGHSH and CDR2 LQKENI. The V end was cut by 3 bases, the J end by 4 bases, with 15 bases between. This CDR3 contains 15 residues. CDR3 DNA: TGTGCCAGCTCACCCAACGGGGATCCAGCCTATGGCTACACCTTC. This translates into CASSPNGDPAYGYTF.

The chain employs TRBV21-1 and TRBJ2-7; the table gives TRBD2 as D, unverified against the DNA. TRBV21-1 is shown as a pseudogene. The length of the CDR3 is 14 residues. The CDR3 loop reads CASSSTGGDYEQYF. CDR3 coding DNA: TGTGCCAGCAGCTCTACGGGGGGCGACTACGAGCAGTACTTC.

The chain recombines TRBV7-2 with TRBJ2-7, with 7 bases aligning to TRBD1. V gave up 0 bases and J gave up 3 bases; unmatched junction bases: 5. Per the germline V gene, CDR1 is SGHTA and CDR2 is FQGNSA. This CDR3 spans 15 amino acids. CDR3 protein: CASSLAEGGLYEQYF. CDR3 in DNA: TGTGCCAGCAGCTTAGCGGAAGGGGGCCTCTACGAGCAGTACTTC.

The V call is TRBV19, the J call TRBJ2-1; D remains unclear. CDR1 is LNHDA, CDR2 SQIVND, per germline (reference sequence). CDR3 size: 13 residues. V lost 0 bases and J 10 bases, leaving 10 bases between the germline ends. CDR3 protein: CASSIDLTTEQFF. Here the CDR3 DNA reads TGTGCCAGTAGTATAGATCTGACGACGGAGCAGTTCTTC.

V is TRBV7-2 and J is TRBJ2-1; weak D call: TRBD2 (7 bases). This CDR3 has 15 amino acids. Between the trimmed V and J ends, which lost 0 bases and 4 bases, there was a span of 10 bases. CDR1 SGHTA and CDR2 FQGNSA come from the germline V gene. For the CDR3, the DNA is TGTGCCAGCAGCTTAGCGGGGGGGCCGTACAATGAGCAGTTCTTC. Its translation is CASSLAGGPYNEQFF. Filled out from reference TRBV7-2 and TRBJ2-1, the complete variable domain reads GAGVSQSPSNKVTEKGKDVELRCDPISGHTALYWYRQSLGQGLEFLIYFQGNSAPDKSGLPSDRFSAERTGGSVSTLTIQRTQQEDSAVYLCASSLAGGPYNEQFFGPGTRLTVL.

This clone was recorded a few times. V usage is TRBV9 and J usage is TRBJ2-7, with TRBD2 matching over 11 bases. In germline, CDR1 is SGDLS, CDR2 YYNGEE. With V trimmed by 3 bases and J by 4 bases, 3 bases remained unmatched. The CDR3 is 14 residues long. The CDR3 nucleotides are TGTGCCAGCAGCGATTCTAGCGGGGGGTACGAGCAGTACTTC. Translating gives CASSDSSGGYEQYF.

For the CDR3, the DNA is TGCGCCAGCAGCCAACCGGCGGGGAATGAGCAGTTCTTC. Residues: CASSQPAGNEQFF. The chain has TRBV4-1 and TRBJ2-1, with D possibly TRBD2 on 6 matching bases. V dropped 2 bases and J dropped 7 bases, with 9 bases sitting between them. Germline V gene lookup returns CDR1 MGHRA and CDR2 YSYEKL. The length of the CDR3 is 13 residues.

This clone was counted a single time. The chain recombines TRBV19 with TRBJ2-5, with 11 bases matching TRBD2. Germline V gene data show CDR1 as LNHDA and CDR2 as SQIVND (reference sequence). The CDR3 spans 14 residues. V gave up 3 bases and J gave up 5 bases; unmatched junction bases: 2. CDR3 nucleotide sequence: TGTGCCAGTAGTATTAGCGGGGGGGCCGAGACCCAGTACTTC. It encodes CASSISGGAETQYF.

This clone has a single count. This chain uses TRBV21-1 with TRBJ2-5; no check of the table's D call, TRBD1, against the DNA was made. TRBV21-1 is annotated as a pseudogene. CDR3 size: 16 residues. CDR3 residues: CASSTSGTGEQETQYF. In DNA form, the CDR3 reads TGTGCCAGCAGCACCTCAGGGACAGGCGAACAAGAGACCCAGTACTTC.

This chain joins TRBV7-9 and TRBJ2-7; D gene ambiguous. From germline, CDR1 is SEHNR and CDR2 FQNEAQ (reference sequence). V shed 1 base and J shed 6 bases, with 7 bases lying between them. The CDR3 loop spans 12 amino acids. The CDR3 sequence is CASSLGSGEQYF. DNA of the CDR3: TGTGCCAGCAGCTTAGGTTCAGGCGAGCAGTACTTC.

J is TRBJ1-6 and V is TRBV5-6; D may be TRBD1 (6 bases). The CDR3 runs to 16 residues. V was clipped by 4 bases and J by 5 bases, with 16 bases between them. Germline V CDR1 and CDR2: SGHDT, YYEEEE. The DNA for the CDR3 is TGTGCCAGCAGCCACCACGGGGGGGCTAATAATTCACCCCTCCACTTT. It translates to CASSHHGGANNSPLHF.

This rearrangement joins TRBV6-6 to TRBJ1-2; D might be TRBD1 (5 bases). The CDR3 has 13 residues. The ends were cut back, 2 bases at V and 7 bases at J, with 11 bases in the middle. Per the germline V gene, CDR1 is MNHNY and CDR2 is SVGAGI (reference sequence). The CDR3 nucleotides are TGTGCCAGCAGTTACCCCAGGGTGTTTGGCTACACCTTC. It encodes CASSYPRVFGYTF.

The chain recombines TRBV7-3 with TRBJ2-2; D might be TRBD1 (5 bases). This CDR3 spans 16 amino acids. Trimming left V 5 bases short and J 2 bases short, with 15 bases between. Germline V lookup: CDR1 SGHTA, CDR2 FQGTGA. CDR3 nucleotide sequence: TGTGCCAGCAGCCTACCTCCGACAGATAACACCGGGGAGCTGTTTTTT. Protein: CASSLPPTDNTGELFF.

V gene TRBV28 combines with J gene TRBJ2-1, with no clear D. The CDR3 extends over 14 amino acids. CDR1 is MDHEN, CDR2 SYDVKM, per germline. Trimming shortened V by 6 bases and J by 7 bases, and 16 bases separated the two germline ends. CDR3 bases: TGTGCCAGCAGATCCCCTTCCCTTGGGAATGAGCAGTTCTTC. Amino acid sequence: CASRSPSLGNEQFF.

CDR3 DNA sequence: TGTGCCAGCGGGAGGGGGGTGGTGGCTTTCTTT. Residues: CASGRGVVAFF. The chain uses TRBV25-1 and TRBJ1-1; tentatively, D is TRBD1 (6 bases). Deletions cut 8 bases from V and 11 bases from J, with 15 bases between. CDR1 is MGHDK, CDR2 SYGVNS, per germline. The CDR3 runs 11 residues.

For this clone: The junction departs from germline at one end; a sequencing error may be responsible. CDR3 nucleotide sequence: TGTGCCAGCAGCTCGGGACTCTCCCACGAGCAGTACTTC. It codes for CASSSGLSHEQYF. The J gene is TRBJ2-7, the V gene TRBV7-6, with D maybe TRBD2 (6 bases). Germline V gene data show CDR1 as SGHVS and CDR2 as FNYEAQ. The length of the CDR3 is 13 residues. Complete variable domain (other parts from reference TRBV7-6 and TRBJ2-7): GAGVSQSPRYKVTKRGQDVALRCDPISGHVSLYWYRQALGQGPEFLTYFNYEAQQDKSGLPNDRFSAERPEGSISTLTIQRTEQRDSAMYRCASSSGLSHEQYFGPGTRLTVT.

This clone is labeled large. This rearrangement joins TRBV5-1 to TRBJ2-7; the D gene is possibly TRBD1 (5 bases). The V and J ends lost 4 bases and 6 bases respectively, with 14 bases between them. CDR1 is SGHRS and CDR2 is YFSETQ in the germline V gene. This CDR3 has 13 amino acids. The CDR3 bases are TGCGCCAGCAGCACCGGGCCTCAGGGCGAGCAGTACTTC. Translating it yields CASSTGPQGEQYF.

The chain has TRBV6-5 and TRBJ2-1; D is ambiguous. The CDR3 spans 16 residues. V was clipped by 1 base and J by 3 bases, with 13 bases between them. The germline V gene has CDR1 MNHEY and CDR2 SVGAGI. The CDR3 region is CASSYLRERYYNEQFF. CDR3 nucleotides: TGTGCCAGCAGTTACTTGCGAGAACGGTACTACAATGAGCAGTTCTTC.